These 11 T cell receptor beta chains were sequenced from one sample in a study of CD8 T cells in Susac syndrome. Random hexamers were used to reverse transcribe roughly 0.45 to 1 ug of RNA. TCRdb re-called the immunoSEQ multiplex PCR reads through MiXCR, storing one row per CDR3 protein. The table records 200,000 or so distinct CDR3 sequences, approximately 96% of them present only once. The sample was CD4+ T cells from PBMCs. The receptors come from a human donor with Susac syndrome.

The V call is TRBV30, the J call TRBJ1-2, with 8 bases that match TRBD1. The germline V gene encodes CDR1 GTSNPN and CDR2 SVGIG (reference sequence). J gave up 6 bases and V 1 base, and 4 bases lay outside the gene matches. The CDR3 runs to 13 residues. The CDR3 region is CAWSAGQVDGYTF. The CDR3 DNA reads as TGTGCCTGGAGTGCGGGACAGGTCGATGGCTACACCTTC.

This chain uses TRBV12-3 or TRBV12-4 with TRBJ1-2, with a possible D match to TRBD1 (5 bases). V was clipped by 4 bases and J by 6 bases, with 15 bases between them. The CDR3 sequence is 14 residues long. The CDR3 is CASSYYQGYDGYTF. The CDR3 DNA reads as TGTGCCAGCAGTTATTATCAGGGATACGATGGCTACACCTTC.

V and J are TRBV3-1 and TRBJ2-7; 9 nucleotides line up with TRBD2. CDR3 length: 14 amino acids. V lost 3 bases to trimming and J lost 2 bases; unmatched junction nucleotides: 2. The V gene's germline CDR1 is LGHDT and CDR2 YNNKEL (reference sequence). CDR3 in DNA: TGTGCCAGCAGCCACAGCGGGGGGACCTACGAGCAGTACTTC. The encoded protein is CASSHSGGTYEQYF.

The rearrangement joins TRBV7-2 to TRBJ2-1; 12 bases fit TRBD2. The junction had 4 bases not matched to a gene; V was cut back by 4 bases and J by 3 bases. This CDR3 contains 16 residues. The germline gives CDR1 SGHTA, CDR2 FQGNSA. Written as DNA, the CDR3 is TGTGCCAGCAGCTCCATGACTAGCGGGGGCTACAATGAGCAGTTCTTC. Protein product: CASSSMTSGGYNEQFF.

The chain links TRBV2 to TRBJ1-2; 9 positions match TRBD1. CDR1 is SNHLY, CDR2 FYNNEI, per germline. The ends lost 6 bases at V and 6 bases at J; junction bases unmatched: 5. The CDR3 runs 13 residues. The CDR3 region has the DNA TGTGCCAGCAGGGTACAGGGGGCTGATGGCTACACCTTC. Encoded protein: CASRVQGADGYTF.

V is TRBV14 and J is TRBJ2-1, with no clear D. Germline V gene lookup returns CDR1 SGHDN and CDR2 FVKESK. The CDR3 is 15 residues long. With 0 bases removed from V and 4 bases from J, the gap between germline ends came to 10 bases. The CDR3 DNA reads as TGTGCCAGCAGCCAAGATCGTGCGCGGTACAATGAGCAGTTCTTC. Translated, it gives CASSQDRARYNEQFF. The whole variable domain, remainder taken from reference TRBV14 and TRBJ2-1, is EAGVTQFPSHSVIEKGQTVTLRCDPISGHDNLYWYRRVMGKEIKFLLHFVKESKQDESGMPNNRFLAERTGGTYSTLKVQPAELEDSGVYFCASSQDRARYNEQFFGPGTRLTVL.

The chain links TRBV3-1 to TRBJ1-1; D perhaps matches TRBD1 (5 bases). V was trimmed by 4 bases and J by 11 bases, leaving 17 bases between them. Per germline, CDR1 LGHDT and CDR2 YNNKEL (reference sequence). The length of the CDR3 is 13 residues. The CDR3 DNA reads as TGTGCCAGCAGCCTGGGGGGGAAGGAGGGTGCTTTCTTT. Translation gives CASSLGGKEGAFF. Looking up the rest from reference TRBV3-1 and TRBJ1-1 gives the full variable domain: DTAVSQTPKYLVTQMGNDKSIKCEQNLGHDTMYWYKQDSKKFLKIMFSYNNKELIINETVPNRFSPKSPDKAHLNLHINSLELGDSAVYFCASSLGGKEGAFFGQGTRLTVV.

The chain uses TRBV27 and TRBJ1-1; TRBD1 is a possible D gene (5 bases). This CDR3 has 13 residues. Per germline, CDR1 MNHEY and CDR2 SMNVEV (reference sequence). V lost 5 bases and J lost 0, with 7 bases in between. CDR3 in DNA: TGTGCCAGCAGTAAACAGGTGAACACTGAAGCTTTCTTT. Amino acids: CASSKQVNTEAFF.

The chain uses TRBV18 and TRBJ2-5, with D perhaps matching TRBD1 (6 bases). V was cut by 3 bases and J by 2 bases, with 10 bases left in between. CDR1 and CDR2 from the germline V gene are KGHSH and LQKENI. The CDR3 extends over 14 amino acids. DNA for the CDR3: TGTGCCAGCTCACCCCAGGGGATTCAAGAGACCCAGTACTTC. This gives the protein CASSPQGIQETQYF.

The genes are TRBV20-1 and TRBJ2-5; tentatively, D is TRBD2 (7 bases). The V gene lost 3 bases and the J gene lost 7 bases, with 24 bases spanning the gap. CDR1 is DFQATT, CDR2 SNEGSKA, per germline (reference sequence). The CDR3 covers 16 residues. CDR3 DNA sequence: TGCAGTGCTAGCCCCGAGGGGGGGGGCCGGTGGGGGACCCAGTACTTC. Encoded protein: CSASPEGGGRWGTQYF.

CDR3 sequence reads: CASSLRTSWEETQYF. Here the CDR3 DNA reads TGTGCCAGCAGTTTAAGAACTAGCTGGGAGGAGACCCAGTACTTC. The rearrangement uses TRBV12-3 or TRBV12-4 and TRBJ2-5, with D tentatively TRBD2 (6 bases). There are 15 residues in the CDR3. V lost 2 bases, J lost 5 bases, and 15 bases lay in between.